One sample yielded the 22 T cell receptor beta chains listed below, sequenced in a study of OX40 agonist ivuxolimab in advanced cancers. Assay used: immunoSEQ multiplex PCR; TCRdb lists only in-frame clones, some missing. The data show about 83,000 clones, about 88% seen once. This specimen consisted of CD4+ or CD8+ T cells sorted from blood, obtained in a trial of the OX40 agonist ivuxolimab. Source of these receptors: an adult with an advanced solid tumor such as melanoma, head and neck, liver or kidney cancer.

The CDR3 here is CASSLSDSYEQYF. CDR3 DNA: TGTGCCAGCAGTTTATCAGACTCCTACGAGCAGTACTTC. This rearrangement joins TRBV27 to TRBJ2-7, with D uncertain. V lost 0 bases to trimming and J lost 0 bases, with 3 bases between them. CDR3 length: 13 residues. Germline assignment: CDR1 MNHEY and CDR2 SMNVEV (reference sequence).

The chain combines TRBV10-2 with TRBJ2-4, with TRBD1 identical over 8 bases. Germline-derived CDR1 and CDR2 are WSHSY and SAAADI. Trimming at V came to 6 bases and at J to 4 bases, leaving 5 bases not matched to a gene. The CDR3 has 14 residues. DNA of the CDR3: TGCGCCAGCAGAGACACAGGGGGTAAAAACATTCAGTACTTC. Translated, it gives CASRDTGGKNIQYF.

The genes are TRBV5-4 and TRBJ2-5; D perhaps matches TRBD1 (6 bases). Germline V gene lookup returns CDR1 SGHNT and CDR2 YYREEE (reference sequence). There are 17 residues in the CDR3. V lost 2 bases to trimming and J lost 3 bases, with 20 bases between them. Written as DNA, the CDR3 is TGTGCCAGCAGCTTATCAGGGGCTCTAATGTGGAAAGAGACCCAGTACTTC. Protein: CASSLSGALMWKETQYF.

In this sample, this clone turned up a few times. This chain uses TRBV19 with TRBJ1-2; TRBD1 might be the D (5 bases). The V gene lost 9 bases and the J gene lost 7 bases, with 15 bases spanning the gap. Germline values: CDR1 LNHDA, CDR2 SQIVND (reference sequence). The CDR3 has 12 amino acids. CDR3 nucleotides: TGTGCCAGCAAAGGGGACCGTCTTGGCTACACCTTC. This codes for CASKGDRLGYTF. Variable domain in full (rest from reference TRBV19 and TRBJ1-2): DGGITQSPKYLFRKEGQNVTLSCEQNLNHDAMYWYRQDPGQGLRLIYYSQIVNDFQKGDIAEGYSVSREKKESFPLTVTSAQKNPTAFYLCASKGDRLGYTFGSGTRLTVV.

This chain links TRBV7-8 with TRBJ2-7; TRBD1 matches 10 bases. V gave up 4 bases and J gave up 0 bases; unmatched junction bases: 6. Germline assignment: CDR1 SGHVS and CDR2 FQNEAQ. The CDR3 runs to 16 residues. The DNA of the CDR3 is TGTGCCAGCAGCTCTCCGGGACAGGGGAGCTCCTACGAGCAGTACTTC. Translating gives CASSSPGQGSSYEQYF.

The CDR3 loop is CASSALAGYSNQPQHF. As DNA, the CDR3 is TGTGCCAGCAGCGCCCTAGCAGGTTATAGCAATCAGCCCCAGCATTTT. The chain has TRBV2 and TRBJ1-5, with D hard to call. Germline V CDR1 and CDR2: SNHLY, FYNNEI. With 6 bases removed from V and 0 bases from J, the gap between germline ends came to 15 bases. The length of the CDR3 is 16 residues.

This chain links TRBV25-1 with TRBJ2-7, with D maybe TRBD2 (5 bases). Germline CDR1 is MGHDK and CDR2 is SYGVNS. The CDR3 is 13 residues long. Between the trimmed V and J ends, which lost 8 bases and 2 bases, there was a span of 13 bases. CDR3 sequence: CASGRGWPYEQYF. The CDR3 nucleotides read TGTGCCAGCGGGAGAGGGTGGCCCTACGAGCAGTACTTC.

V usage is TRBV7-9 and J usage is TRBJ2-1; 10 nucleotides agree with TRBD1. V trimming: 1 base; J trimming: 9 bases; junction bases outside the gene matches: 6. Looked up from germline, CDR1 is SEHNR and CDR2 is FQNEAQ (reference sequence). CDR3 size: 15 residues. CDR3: CASSLGGQGVVEQFF. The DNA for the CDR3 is TGTGCCAGCAGCTTAGGAGGACAGGGGGTAGTTGAGCAGTTCTTC. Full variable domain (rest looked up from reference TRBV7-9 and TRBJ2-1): DTGVSQNPRHKITKRGQNVTFRCDPISEHNRLYWYRQTLGQGPEFLTYFQNEAQLEKSRLLSDRFSAERPKGSFSTLEIQRTEQGDSAMYLCASSLGGQGVVEQFFGPGTRLTVL.

Here the CDR3 reads CASTGPSQDYGYTF. CDR3 sequence (DNA): TGTGCCAGCACAGGTCCTTCGCAGGACTATGGCTACACCTTC. This rearrangement joins TRBV7-9 to TRBJ1-2; D not resolved. Germline CDR1 and CDR2: SEHNR and FQNEAQ (reference sequence). This CDR3 is 14 amino acids long. Trimming stripped 7 bases from V and 3 bases from J, with 15 bases between.

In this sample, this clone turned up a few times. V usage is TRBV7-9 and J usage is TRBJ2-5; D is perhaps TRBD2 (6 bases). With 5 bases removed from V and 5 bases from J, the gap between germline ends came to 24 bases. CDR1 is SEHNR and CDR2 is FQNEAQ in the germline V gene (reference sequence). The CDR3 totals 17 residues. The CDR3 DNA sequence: TGTGCCAGCAGCCCCGGGGGTAGCGGCTTCGGAGGGGAGACCCAGTACTTC. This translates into CASSPGGSGFGGETQYF.

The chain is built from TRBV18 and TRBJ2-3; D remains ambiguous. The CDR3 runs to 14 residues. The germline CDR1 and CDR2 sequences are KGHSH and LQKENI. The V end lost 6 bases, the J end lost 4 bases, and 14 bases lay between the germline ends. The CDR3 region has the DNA TGTGCCAGCTCTCAGGTTGGTGGTTCAGATACGCAGTATTTT. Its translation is CASSQVGGSDTQYF.

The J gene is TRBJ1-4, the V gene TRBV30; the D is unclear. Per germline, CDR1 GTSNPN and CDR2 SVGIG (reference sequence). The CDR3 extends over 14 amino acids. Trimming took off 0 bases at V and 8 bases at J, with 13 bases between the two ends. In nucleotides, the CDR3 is TGTGCCTGGAGTGTTAAGGCCTCGGGGGAAAAACTGTTTTTT. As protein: CAWSVKASGEKLFF.

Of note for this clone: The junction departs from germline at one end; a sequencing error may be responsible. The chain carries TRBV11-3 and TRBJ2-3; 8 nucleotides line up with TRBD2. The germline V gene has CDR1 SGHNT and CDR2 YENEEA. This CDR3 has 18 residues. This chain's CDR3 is CASSLDRIPGLETDTQYF. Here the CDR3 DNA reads TGTGCCAGCAGCCTAGACCGAATACCGGGACTAGAGACAGATACGCAGTATTTT.

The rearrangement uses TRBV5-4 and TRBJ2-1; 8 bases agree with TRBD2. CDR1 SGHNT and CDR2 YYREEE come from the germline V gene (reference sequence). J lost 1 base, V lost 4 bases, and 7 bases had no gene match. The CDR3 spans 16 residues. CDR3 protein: CASSPQGGGSYNEQFF. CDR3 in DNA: TGTGCCAGCAGCCCTCAGGGCGGGGGGTCCTACAATGAGCAGTTCTTC.

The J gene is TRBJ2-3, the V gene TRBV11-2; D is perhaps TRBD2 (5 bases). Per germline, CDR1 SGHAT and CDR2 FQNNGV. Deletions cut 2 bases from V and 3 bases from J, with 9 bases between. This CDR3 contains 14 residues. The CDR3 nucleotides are TGTGCCAGCAGCTTACAACTAGGGACAGATACGCAGTATTTT. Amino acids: CASSLQLGTDTQYF.

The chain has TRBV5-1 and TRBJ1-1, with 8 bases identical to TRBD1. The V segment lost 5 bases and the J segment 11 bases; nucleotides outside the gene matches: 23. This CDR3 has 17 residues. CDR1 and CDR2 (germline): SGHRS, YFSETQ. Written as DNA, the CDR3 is TGCGCCAGCAGACTTCGGGACACAGGGGGGGACGCGTCGAGGGCTTTCTTT. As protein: CASRLRDTGGDASRAFF.

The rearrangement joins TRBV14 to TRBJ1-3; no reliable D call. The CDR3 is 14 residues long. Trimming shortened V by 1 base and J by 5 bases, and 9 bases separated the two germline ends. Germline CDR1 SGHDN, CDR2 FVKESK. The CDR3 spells CASSQVGSRNTIYF. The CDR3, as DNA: TGTGCCAGCAGCCAAGTGGGCAGTAGAAACACCATATATTTT.

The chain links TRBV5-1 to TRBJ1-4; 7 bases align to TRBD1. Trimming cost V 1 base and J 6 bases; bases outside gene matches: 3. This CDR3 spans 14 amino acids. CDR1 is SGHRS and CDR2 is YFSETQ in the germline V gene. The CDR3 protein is CASSLNRGDEKLFF. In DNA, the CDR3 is TGCGCCAGCAGCTTGAACAGGGGAGATGAAAAACTGTTTTTT.

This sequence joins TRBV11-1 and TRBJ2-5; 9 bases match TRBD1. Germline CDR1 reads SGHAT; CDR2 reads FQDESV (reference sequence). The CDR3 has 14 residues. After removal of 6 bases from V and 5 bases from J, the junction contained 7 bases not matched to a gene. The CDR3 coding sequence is TGTGCCAGCAGGTCACAGGGGGCGTGGGAGACCCAGTACTTC. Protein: CASRSQGAWETQYF.

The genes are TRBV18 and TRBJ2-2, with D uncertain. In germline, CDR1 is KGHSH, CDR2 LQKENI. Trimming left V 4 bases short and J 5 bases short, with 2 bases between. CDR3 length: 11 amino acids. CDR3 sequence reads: CASSLTGELFF. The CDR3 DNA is TGTGCCAGCTCACTGACCGGGGAGCTGTTTTTT.

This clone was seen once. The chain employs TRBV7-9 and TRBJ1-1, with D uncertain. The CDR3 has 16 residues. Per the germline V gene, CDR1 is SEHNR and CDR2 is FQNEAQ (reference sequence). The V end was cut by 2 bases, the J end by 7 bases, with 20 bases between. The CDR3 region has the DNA TGTGCCAGCAGCTTATCCCCTCCCCCGATGAGGAGTGAAGCTTTCTTT. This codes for CASSLSPPPMRSEAFF. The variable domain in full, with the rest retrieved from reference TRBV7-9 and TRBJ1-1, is DTGVSQNPRHKITKRGQNVTFRCDPISEHNRLYWYRQTLGQGPEFLTYFQNEAQLEKSRLLSDRFSAERPKGSFSTLEIQRTEQGDSAMYLCASSLSPPPMRSEAFFGQGTRLTVV.

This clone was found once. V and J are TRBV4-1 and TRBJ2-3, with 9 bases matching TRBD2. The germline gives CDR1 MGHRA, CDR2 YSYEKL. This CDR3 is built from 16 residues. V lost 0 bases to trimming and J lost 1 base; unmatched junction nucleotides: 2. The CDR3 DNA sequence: TGCGCCAGCAGCCAAGAGGGCGGGGGGGGCACAGATACGCAGTATTTT. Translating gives CASSQEGGGGTDTQYF.